Presented here are 2 T cell receptor beta chains from one specimen sequenced in a study of blood T cell repertoires in COVID-19. Only in-frame clones appear in the TCRdb table, and some are missing; sequencing was by immunoSEQ multiplex PCR. This sample has approximately 240,000 clones, with about four fifths found just once. Sequencing was performed on peripheral blood. The receptor source for this set is a woman between 25 and 40 years old who had recovered from COVID-19.

The CDR3 sequence is CASSQEKSRYSYEQYF. Here the CDR3 DNA reads TGCGCCAGCAGCCAAGAAAAGAGCCGTTACTCCTACGAGCAGTACTTC. This sequence joins TRBV4-1 and TRBJ2-7; D not certain. The germline V and J ends were trimmed by 0 bases and 0 bases, with 12 bases remaining between them. CDR3 length: 16 amino acids. The germline CDR1 and CDR2 sequences are MGHRA and YSYEKL.

The chain is built from TRBV4-1 and TRBJ1-2, with 7 bases aligning to TRBD1. Germline-derived CDR1 and CDR2 are MGHRA and YSYEKL. With V trimmed by 6 bases and J by 9 bases, 13 bases remained unmatched. The CDR3 has 14 residues. CDR3 sequence reads: CASRETGPFQSYTF. DNA for the CDR3: TGCGCCAGCAGGGAGACAGGGCCCTTCCAAAGCTACACCTTC.